A selection of T cell receptor beta chains follows, all from one sample in a study of regulatory T cells in long-lasting Graves disease. TCRdb recomputed calls from the multiplex PCR reads with MiXCR, one row per CDR3 protein. Found here are a few hundred thousand distinct CDR3 sequences, approximately 25% of them singletons; the top ten hold 25% to 30%. Material: peripheral blood mononuclear cells (PBMCs), obtained when the disease was refractory, from a patient treated with antithyroid drugs. These receptors all come from a woman between 35 and 50 years old with Graves disease. CDR3s include the opening cysteine and the closing phenylalanine or tryptophan. The D gene is left open where the match is weak. Expanded clones are given a class, and other clones once, few, many or no size at all.

clone_size,d_call,j_call,v_call,cdr3_aa,cdr3_nt
NA,TRBD2,TRBJ2-1,TRBV20-1,CSVPLAGYNEQFF,TGCAGTGTGCCACTAGCGGGGTACAATGAGCAGTTCTTC
many,NA,TRBJ2-5,TRBV28,CASSLWGQETQYF,TGTGCCAGCAGTTTATGGGGGCAAGAGACCCAGTACTTC
many,NA,TRBJ1-2,TRBV5-8,CATCSWDFGHGYTF,TGTGCCACATGCTCGTGGGACTTTGGACATGGCTACACCTTC
NA,NA,TRBJ1-6,TRBV6-2/TRBV6-3,CASSYERRSPLHF,TGTGCCAGCAGTTACGAACGAAGGTCACCCCTCCACTTT
NA,NA,TRBJ2-3,TRBV28,CASRPQGGGTQYF,TGTGCCAGCAGACCTCAGGGAGGAGGTACGCAGTATTTT
NA,TRBD1,TRBJ1-5,TRBV7-2,CASSLERDRTVWNQPQHF,TGTGCCAGCAGCTTAGAGAGGGACAGAACGGTGTGGAATCAGCCCCAGCATTTT
few,NA,TRBJ2-3,TRBV7-9,CASSFLETDTQYF,TGTGCCAGCAGCTTCTTGGAGACGGATACGCAGTATTTT
many,NA,TRBJ2-5,TRBV5-5,CASSLSGGNGETQYF,TGTGCCAGCAGCTTGTCCGGTGGAAACGGGGAGACCCAGTACTTC
few,NA,TRBJ2-2,TRBV5-1,CASLHQNTGELFF,TGCGCCAGCCTCCACCAGAACACCGGGGAGCTGTTTTTT
many,NA,TRBJ2-7,TRBV15,CATSRDPGDEQYF,TGTGCCACCAGCAGGGACCCCGGGGACGAGCAGTACTTC
NA,NA,TRBJ1-3,TRBV11-2,CASSSRYLGRSSGNTIYF,TGTGCCAGCAGCTCAAGATACTTAGGCCGGAGCTCTGGAAACACCATATATTTT
many,NA,TRBJ1-3,TRBV12-3/TRBV12-4,CASSPGRNTIYF,TGTGCCAGCTCCCCCGGGAGAAACACCATATATTTT
NA,TRBD2,TRBJ2-7,TRBV20-1,CSVPAGGPSEQYF,TGCAGTGTTCCAGCGGGAGGGCCCTCCGAGCAGTACTTC
few,NA,TRBJ1-1,TRBV9,CASSVRGEGGARGAFF,TGTGCCAGCAGCGTAAGGGGGGAAGGTGGAGCCCGAGGAGCTTTCTTT
NA,NA,TRBJ2-5,TRBV5-5,CASSLDVGSRETQYF,TGTGCCAGCAGCTTGGACGTCGGGAGCAGGGAGACCCAGTACTTC
NA,NA,TRBJ2-1,TRBV18,CASSPTGTSSYNEQFF,TGTGCCAGCTCGCCCACCGGGACCAGCTCCTACAATGAGCAGTTCTTC
many,TRBD1,TRBJ1-1,TRBV7-9,CASSYTGGAFF,TGTGCCAGCAGCTATACAGGGGGAGCTTTCTTT
many,NA,TRBJ2-5,TRBV2,CASSEESVGTQYF,TGTGCCAGCAGTGAAGAGTCAGTCGGGACCCAGTACTTC
few,NA,TRBJ2-1,TRBV6-2/TRBV6-3,CAINDRTSYNEQFF,TGTGCCATCAATGACAGGACTTCCTACAATGAGCAGTTCTTC
few,NA,TRBJ2-5,TRBV20-1,CSAEGEGGAETQYF,TGCAGTGCCGAGGGGGAGGGAGGCGCAGAGACCCAGTACTTC
many,NA,TRBJ2-7,TRBV28,CASSLVGGNTYEQYF,TGTGCCAGCAGTTTGGTAGGCGGGAACACCTACGAGCAGTACTTC